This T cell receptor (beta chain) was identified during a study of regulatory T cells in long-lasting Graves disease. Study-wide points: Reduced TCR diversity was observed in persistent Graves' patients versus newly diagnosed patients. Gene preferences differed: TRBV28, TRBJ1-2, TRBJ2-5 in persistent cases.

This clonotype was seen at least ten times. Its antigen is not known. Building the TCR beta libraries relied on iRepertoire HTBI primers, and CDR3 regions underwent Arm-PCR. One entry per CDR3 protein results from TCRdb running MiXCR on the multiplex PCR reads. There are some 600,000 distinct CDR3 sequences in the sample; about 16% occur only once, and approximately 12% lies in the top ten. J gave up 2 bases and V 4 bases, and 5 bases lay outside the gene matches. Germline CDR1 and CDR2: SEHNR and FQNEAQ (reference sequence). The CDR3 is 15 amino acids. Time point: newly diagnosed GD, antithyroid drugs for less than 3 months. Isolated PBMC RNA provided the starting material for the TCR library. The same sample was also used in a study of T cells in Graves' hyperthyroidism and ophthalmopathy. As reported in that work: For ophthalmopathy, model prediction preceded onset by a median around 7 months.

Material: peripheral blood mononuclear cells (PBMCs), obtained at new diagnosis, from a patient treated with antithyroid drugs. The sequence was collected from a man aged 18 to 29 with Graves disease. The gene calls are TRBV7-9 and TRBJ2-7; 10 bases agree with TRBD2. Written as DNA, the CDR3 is TGTGCCAGCAGCTCTACTAGCGGGGCCCCCTACGAGCAGTACTTC. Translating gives CASSSTSGAPYEQYF. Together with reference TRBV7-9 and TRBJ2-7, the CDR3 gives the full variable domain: DTGVSQNPRHKITKRGQNVTFRCDPISEHNRLYWYRQTLGQGPEFLTYFQNEAQLEKSRLLSDRFSAERPKGSFSTLEIQRTEQGDSAMYLCASSSTSGAPYEQYFGPGTRLTVT.